This T cell receptor beta chain was captured in a study of Graves' ophthalmopathy and Graves' hyperthyroidism. The study, taken as a whole, reports: Thyroid clonotypes that were expanded above 0.001 frequency mostly also appeared in blood.

The germline V gene encodes CDR1 MNHNY and CDR2 SVGAGI (reference sequence). Trimming left V 0 bases short and J 4 bases short, with 6 bases between. CDR3 length: 13 amino acids. The authors amplified TCR beta CDR3 regions from RNA transcripts. First-round RT-PCR relied on HTBI primers, and a second-round multiplex PCR came next. One entry per CDR3 protein results from TCRdb running MiXCR on the multiplex PCR reads. Among over a million distinct CDR3 sequences listed, 35% to 45% were seen once. This clonotype has a count of ten or more. Its specificity is not known. Excluded were patients with other autoimmune diseases, uncontrolled infections, pregnancy or lactation.

The V call is TRBV6-6, the J call TRBJ2-5, with D unclear. Sequencing was performed on peripheral blood or thyroid tissue (not recorded which). The receptor comes from an adult man with Graves' hyperthyroidism. The CDR3 loop is CASSYSMGETQYF. The CDR3 nucleotides are TGTGCCAGCAGTTACTCGATGGGAGAGACCCAGTACTTC.